The rows below give T cell receptor beta chains drawn from one sample of a study of cytomegalovirus exposure and HLA in healthy donors. Sequenced by immunoSEQ multiplex PCR; TCRdb stores in-frame clones only, minus some. The table includes under 65,000 clones, less than 85% detected once. The sequencing input was PBMCs. These receptors all stem from a woman aged 18-35 years in good health and CMV-seronegative. Each CDR3 is given with its conserved first and last residue. A D gene is named only where the DNA matches it firmly. Size values are once, few and many counts, or a class for expanded clones, and some rows have none.

CDR3aa,CDR3nt,j_gene,d_gene,v_gene,abundance
CSAASREKLFF,TGCAGCGCGGCCTCCAGGGAAAAACTGTTTTTT,TRBJ1-4,NA,TRBV29-1,NA
CASRTTGALGAFF,TGTGCCAGCAGGACCACAGGGGCCCTTGGAGCTTTCTTT,TRBJ1-1,TRBD1,TRBV6-5,NA
CASSEGTATNEKLFF,TGTGCCAGCAGCGAAGGGACAGCAACTAATGAAAAACTGTTTTTT,TRBJ1-4,TRBD1,TRBV11-3,NA
CASGTGTSGANGLTF,TGTGCCAGCGGGACAGGGACGTCTGGGGCCAACGGCCTGACTTTC,TRBJ2-6,TRBD1,TRBV6-1,NA
CASSQGLGTSGRISTDTQYF,TGCGCCAGCAGCCAAGGCCTCGGGACTAGCGGGAGGATTAGCACAGATACGCAGTATTTT,TRBJ2-3,TRBD2,TRBV4-1,NA
CASSVRGGYYEQYF,TGTGCCAGCAGTGTCAGGGGAGGGTACTACGAGCAGTACTTC,TRBJ2-7,NA,TRBV28,NA
CASSPGLAGVADTQYF,TGTGCCAGCAGCCCTGGACTAGCGGGAGTGGCAGATACGCAGTATTTT,TRBJ2-3,TRBD2,TRBV13,once
CASSETEPLYGYTF,TGTGCCAGCAGTGAGACGGAGCCTCTTTATGGCTACACCTTC,TRBJ1-2,NA,TRBV2,once
CASSVDRDGEQYF,TGTGCCAGCAGCGTGGACAGGGATGGCGAGCAGTACTTC,TRBJ2-7,TRBD1,TRBV11-2,NA
CASSPWGGLDSGNTIYF,TGTGCCAGCAGCCCATGGGGGGGCCTCGACTCTGGAAACACCATATATTTT,TRBJ1-3,NA,TRBV28,NA
CASSEASDTPYEQYF,TGTGCCAGCAGTGAAGCCTCGGACACCCCTTACGAGCAGTACTTC,TRBJ2-7,NA,TRBV6-1,NA
CASSIGTGGETQYF,TGTGCCAGTAGTATAGGCACAGGCGGAGAGACCCAGTACTTC,TRBJ2-5,NA,TRBV19,NA
CASSFSSYNEQFF,TGTGCCAGCAGTTTCAGCTCCTACAATGAGCAGTTCTTC,TRBJ2-1,NA,TRBV28,NA
CASSLAGVMNTEAFF,TGTGCCAGCAGCTTGGCAGGGGTGATGAACACTGAAGCTTTCTTT,TRBJ1-1,NA,TRBV5-4,NA
CASSSGGSTEAFF,TGTGCCAGCAGTTCGGGTGGATCCACTGAAGCTTTCTTT,TRBJ1-1,NA,TRBV28,NA
CASRDRVMTEAFF,TGTGCCAGCAGGGACAGGGTAATGACTGAAGCTTTCTTT,TRBJ1-1,TRBD1,TRBV27,NA